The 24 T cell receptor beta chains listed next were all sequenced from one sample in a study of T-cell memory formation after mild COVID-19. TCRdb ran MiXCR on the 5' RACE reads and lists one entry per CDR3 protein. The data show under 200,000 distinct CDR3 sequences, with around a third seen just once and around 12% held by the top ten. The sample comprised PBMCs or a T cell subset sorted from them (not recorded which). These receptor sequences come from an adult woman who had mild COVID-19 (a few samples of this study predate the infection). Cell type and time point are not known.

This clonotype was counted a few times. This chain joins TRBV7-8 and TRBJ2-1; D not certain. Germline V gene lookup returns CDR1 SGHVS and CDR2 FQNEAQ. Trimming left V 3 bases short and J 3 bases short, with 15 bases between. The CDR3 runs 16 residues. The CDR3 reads CASSFTGNGVYNEQFF. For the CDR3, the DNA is TGTGCCAGCAGCTTCACCGGAAATGGGGTCTACAATGAGCAGTTCTTC.

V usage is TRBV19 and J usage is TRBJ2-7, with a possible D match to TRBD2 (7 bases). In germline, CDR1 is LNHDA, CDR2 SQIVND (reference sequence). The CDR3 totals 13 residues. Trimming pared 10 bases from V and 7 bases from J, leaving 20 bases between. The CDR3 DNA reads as TGTGCCACCCAAGAGGGAGGGACATTAGAGCAGTACTTC. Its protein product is CATQEGGTLEQYF.

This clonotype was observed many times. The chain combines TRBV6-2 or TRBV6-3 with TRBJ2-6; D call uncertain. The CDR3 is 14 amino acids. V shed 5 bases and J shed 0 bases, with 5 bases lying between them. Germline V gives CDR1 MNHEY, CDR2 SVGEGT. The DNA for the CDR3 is TGTGCCAGCAGTCTGAGCTCTGGGGCCAACGTCCTGACTTTC. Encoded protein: CASSLSSGANVLTF.

The CDR3 DNA follows: TGTGCCAGCAGCCTCCGGGCGTCGTCCAATGAGCAGTTCTTC. It is translated as CASSLRASSNEQFF. The chain is built from TRBV3-1 and TRBJ2-1, with D unresolved. CDR1 is LGHDT, CDR2 YNNKEL, per germline (reference sequence). V lost 4 bases and J lost 6, with 13 bases in between. The CDR3 runs 14 residues.

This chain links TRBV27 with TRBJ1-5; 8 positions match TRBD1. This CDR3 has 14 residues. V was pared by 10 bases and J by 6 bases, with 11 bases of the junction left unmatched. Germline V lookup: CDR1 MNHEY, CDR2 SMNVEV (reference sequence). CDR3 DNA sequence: TGTGCCACCAAACCAGGGGGCGGAGGTCAGCCCCAGCATTTT. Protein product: CATKPGGGGQPQHF.

CDR3 sequence reads: CASRPGGGETQYF. For the CDR3, the DNA is TGTGCCAGCAGGCCGGGAGGCGGAGAGACCCAGTACTTC. The V gene is TRBV3-1, the J gene TRBJ2-5; TRBD2 matches at 7 bases. The CDR3 is 13 amino acids. V lost 6 bases to trimming and J lost 4 bases; unmatched junction nucleotides: 5. The germline gives CDR1 LGHDT, CDR2 YNNKEL (reference sequence).

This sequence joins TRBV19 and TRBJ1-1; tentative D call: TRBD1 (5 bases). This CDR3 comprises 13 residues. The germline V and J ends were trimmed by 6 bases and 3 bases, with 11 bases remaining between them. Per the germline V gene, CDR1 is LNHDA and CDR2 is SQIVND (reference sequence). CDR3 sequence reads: CASRAGRDTEAFF. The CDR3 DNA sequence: TGTGCCAGTAGGGCAGGGCGGGACACTGAAGCTTTCTTT.

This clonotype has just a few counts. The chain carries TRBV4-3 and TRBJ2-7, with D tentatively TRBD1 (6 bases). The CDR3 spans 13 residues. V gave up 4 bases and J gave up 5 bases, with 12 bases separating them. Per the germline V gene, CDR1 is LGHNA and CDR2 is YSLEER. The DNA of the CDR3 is TGCGCCAGCAGCCTTCAACAGGGAGACGAGCAGTACTTC. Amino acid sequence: CASSLQQGDEQYF.

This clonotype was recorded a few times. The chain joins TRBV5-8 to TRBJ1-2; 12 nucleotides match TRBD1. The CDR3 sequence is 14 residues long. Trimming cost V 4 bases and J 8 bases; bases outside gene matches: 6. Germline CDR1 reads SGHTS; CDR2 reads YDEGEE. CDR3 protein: CASSPGTGGRGYTF. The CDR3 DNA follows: TGTGCCAGCAGCCCGGGGACAGGGGGCCGGGGCTACACCTTC. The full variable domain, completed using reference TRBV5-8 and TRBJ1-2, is EAGVTQSPTHLIKTRGQQATLRCSPISGHTSVYWYQQALGLGLQFLLWYDEGEERNRGNFPPRFSGRQFPNYSSELNVNALELEDSALYLCASSPGTGGRGYTFGSGTRLTVV.

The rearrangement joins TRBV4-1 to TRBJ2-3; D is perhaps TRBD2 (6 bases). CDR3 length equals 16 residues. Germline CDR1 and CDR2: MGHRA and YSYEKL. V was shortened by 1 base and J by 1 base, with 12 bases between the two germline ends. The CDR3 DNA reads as TGCGCCAGCAGCCAAGGTCTAGCGCTGGGCACAGATACGCAGTATTTT. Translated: CASSQGLALGTDTQYF.

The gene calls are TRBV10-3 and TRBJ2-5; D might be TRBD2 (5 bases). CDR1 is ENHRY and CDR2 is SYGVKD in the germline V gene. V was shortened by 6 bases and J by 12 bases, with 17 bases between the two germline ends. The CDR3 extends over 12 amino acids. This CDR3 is CAISEGTGLKYF. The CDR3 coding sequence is TGTGCCATCAGCGAAGGTACTGGACTGAAGTACTTC.

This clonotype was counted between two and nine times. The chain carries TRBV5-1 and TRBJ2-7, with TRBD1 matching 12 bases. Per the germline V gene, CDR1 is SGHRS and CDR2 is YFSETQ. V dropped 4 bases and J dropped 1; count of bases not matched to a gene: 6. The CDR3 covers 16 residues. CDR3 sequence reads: CASSTGTGGRSYEQYF. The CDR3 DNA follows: TGCGCCAGCAGCACCGGGACAGGGGGCCGGTCCTACGAGCAGTACTTC.

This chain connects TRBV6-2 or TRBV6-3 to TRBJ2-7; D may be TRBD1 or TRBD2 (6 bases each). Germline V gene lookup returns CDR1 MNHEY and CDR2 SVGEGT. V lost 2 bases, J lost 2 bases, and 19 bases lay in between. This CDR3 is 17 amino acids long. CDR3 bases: TGTGCCAGCAGTTACAGACGGGGGCGACTACTCCCCTACGAGCAGTACTTC. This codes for CASSYRRGRLLPYEQYF.

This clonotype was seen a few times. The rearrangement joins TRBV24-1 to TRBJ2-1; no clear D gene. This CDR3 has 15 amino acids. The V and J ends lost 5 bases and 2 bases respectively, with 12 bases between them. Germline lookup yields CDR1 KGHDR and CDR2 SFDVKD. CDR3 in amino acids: CATSVAEMAYNEQFF. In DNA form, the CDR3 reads TGTGCCACCAGTGTGGCGGAGATGGCCTACAATGAGCAGTTCTTC.

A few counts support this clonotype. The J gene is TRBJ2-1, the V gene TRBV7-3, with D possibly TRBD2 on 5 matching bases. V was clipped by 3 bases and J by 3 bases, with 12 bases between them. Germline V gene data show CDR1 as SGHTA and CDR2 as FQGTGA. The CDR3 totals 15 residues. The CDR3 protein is CASSFSGGRYNEQFF. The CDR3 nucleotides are TGTGCCAGCAGCTTTTCGGGCGGGCGCTACAATGAGCAGTTCTTC.

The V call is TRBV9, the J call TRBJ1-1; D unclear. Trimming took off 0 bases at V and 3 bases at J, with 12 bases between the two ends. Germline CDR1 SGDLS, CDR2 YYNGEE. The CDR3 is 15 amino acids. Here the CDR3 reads CASSVGGQPYTEAFF. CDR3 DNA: TGTGCCAGCAGCGTAGGTGGGCAGCCGTACACTGAAGCTTTCTTT.

CDR3 sequence reads: CSANDLAGASSYNEQFF. The CDR3 DNA is TGCAGTGCTAACGATCTAGCGGGGGCCAGCTCCTACAATGAGCAGTTCTTC. V usage is TRBV20-1 and J usage is TRBJ2-1, with TRBD2 matching over 10 bases. The germline gives CDR1 DFQATT, CDR2 SNEGSKA (reference sequence). V shed 4 bases, J shed 0 bases, and the junction held 9 bases outside the gene matches. The length of the CDR3 is 17 residues.

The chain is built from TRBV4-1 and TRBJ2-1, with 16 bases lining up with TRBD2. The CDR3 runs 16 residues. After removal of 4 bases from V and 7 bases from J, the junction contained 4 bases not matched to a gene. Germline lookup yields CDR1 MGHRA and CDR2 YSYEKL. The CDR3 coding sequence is TGCGCCAGCAGCCCAGGGACTAGCGGGGGGGCAAATGAGCAGTTCTTC. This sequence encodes CASSPGTSGGANEQFF.

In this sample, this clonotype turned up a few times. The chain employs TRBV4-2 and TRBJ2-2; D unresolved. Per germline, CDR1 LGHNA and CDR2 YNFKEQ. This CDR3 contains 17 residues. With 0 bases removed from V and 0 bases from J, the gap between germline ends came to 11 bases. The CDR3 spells CASSQDKKATNTGELFF. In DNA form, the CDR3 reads TGTGCCAGCAGCCAAGATAAGAAGGCTACGAACACCGGGGAGCTGTTTTTT.

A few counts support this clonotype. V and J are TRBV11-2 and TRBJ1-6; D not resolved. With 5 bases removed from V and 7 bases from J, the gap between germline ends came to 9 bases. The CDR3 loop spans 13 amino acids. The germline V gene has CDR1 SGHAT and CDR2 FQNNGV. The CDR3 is CASSHVENSPLHF. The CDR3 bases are TGTGCCAGCAGCCATGTCGAGAATTCACCCCTCCACTTT.

The CDR3 coding sequence is TGTGCCAGCAGTTCCGAATTAAATGAAAAACTGTTTTTT. It is translated as CASSSELNEKLFF. This chain joins TRBV12-3 or TRBV12-4 and TRBJ1-4, with no clear D. V shed 4 bases and J shed 5 bases, with 8 bases lying between them. The CDR3 loop spans 13 amino acids.

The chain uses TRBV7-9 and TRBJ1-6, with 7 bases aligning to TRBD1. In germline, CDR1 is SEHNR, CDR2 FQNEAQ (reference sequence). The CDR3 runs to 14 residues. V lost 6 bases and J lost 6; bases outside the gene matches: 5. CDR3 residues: CASSSGTANSPLHF. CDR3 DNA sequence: TGTGCCAGCAGTTCCGGGACAGCTAATTCACCCCTCCACTTT.

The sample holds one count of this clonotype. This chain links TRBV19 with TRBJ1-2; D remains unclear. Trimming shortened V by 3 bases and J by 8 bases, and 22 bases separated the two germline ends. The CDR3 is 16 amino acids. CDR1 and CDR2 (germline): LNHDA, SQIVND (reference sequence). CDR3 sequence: CASSIGFRVLFGGYTF. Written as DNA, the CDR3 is TGTGCCAGTAGTATCGGGTTCCGAGTACTATTCGGCGGCTACACCTTC.

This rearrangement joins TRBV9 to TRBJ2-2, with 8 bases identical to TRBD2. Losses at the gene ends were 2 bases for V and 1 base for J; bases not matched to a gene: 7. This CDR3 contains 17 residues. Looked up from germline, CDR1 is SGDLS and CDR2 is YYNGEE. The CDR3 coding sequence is TGTGCCAGCAGCGTCCGAGCGGGAGTAGGGAACACCGGGGAGCTGTTTTTT. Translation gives CASSVRAGVGNTGELFF.